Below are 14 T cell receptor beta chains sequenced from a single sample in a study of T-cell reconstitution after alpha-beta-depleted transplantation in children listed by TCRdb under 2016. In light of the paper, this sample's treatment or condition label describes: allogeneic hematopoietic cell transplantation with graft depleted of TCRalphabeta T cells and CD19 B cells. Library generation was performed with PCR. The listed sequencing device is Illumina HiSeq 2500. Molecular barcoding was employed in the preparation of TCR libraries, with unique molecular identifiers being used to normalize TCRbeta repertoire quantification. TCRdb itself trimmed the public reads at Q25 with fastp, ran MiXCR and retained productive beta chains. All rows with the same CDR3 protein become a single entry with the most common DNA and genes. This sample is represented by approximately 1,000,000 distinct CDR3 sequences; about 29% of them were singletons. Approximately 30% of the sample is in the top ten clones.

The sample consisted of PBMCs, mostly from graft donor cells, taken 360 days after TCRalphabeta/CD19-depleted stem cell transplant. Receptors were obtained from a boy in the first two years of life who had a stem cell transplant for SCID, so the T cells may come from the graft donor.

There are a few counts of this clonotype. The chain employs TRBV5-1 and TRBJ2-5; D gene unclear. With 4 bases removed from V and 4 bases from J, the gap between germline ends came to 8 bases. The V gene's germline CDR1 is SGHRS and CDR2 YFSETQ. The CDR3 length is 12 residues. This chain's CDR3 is CASSQPRETQYF. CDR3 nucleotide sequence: TGCGCCAGCAGCCAGCCACGAGAGACCCAGTACTTC.

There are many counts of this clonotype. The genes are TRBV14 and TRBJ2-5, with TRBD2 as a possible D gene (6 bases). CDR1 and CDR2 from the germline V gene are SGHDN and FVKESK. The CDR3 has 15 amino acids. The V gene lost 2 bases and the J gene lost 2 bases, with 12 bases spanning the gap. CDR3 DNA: TGTGCCAGCAGCCAACGGAAGCGGGTTCAAGAGACCCAGTACTTC. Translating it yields CASSQRKRVQETQYF.

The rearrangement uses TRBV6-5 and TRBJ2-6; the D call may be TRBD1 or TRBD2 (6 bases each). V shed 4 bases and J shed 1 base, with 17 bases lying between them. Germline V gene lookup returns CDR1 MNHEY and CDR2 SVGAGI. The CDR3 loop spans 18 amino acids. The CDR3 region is CASSSYRGLVSGANVLTF. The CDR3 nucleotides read TGTGCCAGCAGTTCCTACCGGGGGCTGGTGTCTGGGGCCAACGTCCTGACTTTC.

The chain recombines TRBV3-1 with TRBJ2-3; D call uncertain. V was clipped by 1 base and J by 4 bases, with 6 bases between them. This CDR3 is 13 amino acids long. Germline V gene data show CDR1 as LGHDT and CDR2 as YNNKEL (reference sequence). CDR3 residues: CASSQVRADTQYF. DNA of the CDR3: TGTGCCAGCAGCCAAGTAAGAGCAGATACGCAGTATTTT.

CDR3 region: CATSPRDGYYEQYF. CDR3 in DNA: TGTGCCACCAGCCCCCGGGACGGATACTACGAGCAGTACTTC. The J gene is TRBJ2-7, the V gene TRBV15; D tentatively fits TRBD1 or TRBD2 (5 bases each). CDR1 is LNHNV, CDR2 YYDKDF, per germline (reference sequence). Trimming removed 5 bases at V and 3 bases at J, with 14 bases between. The CDR3 spans 14 residues.

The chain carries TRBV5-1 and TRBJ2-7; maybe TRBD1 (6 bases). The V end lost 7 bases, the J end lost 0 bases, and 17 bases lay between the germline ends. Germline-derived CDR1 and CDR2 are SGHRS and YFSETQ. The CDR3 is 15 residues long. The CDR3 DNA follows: TGCGCCAGCGGGGGCGGCAGGCCCAGCTCCTACGAGCAGTACTTC. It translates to CASGGGRPSSYEQYF.

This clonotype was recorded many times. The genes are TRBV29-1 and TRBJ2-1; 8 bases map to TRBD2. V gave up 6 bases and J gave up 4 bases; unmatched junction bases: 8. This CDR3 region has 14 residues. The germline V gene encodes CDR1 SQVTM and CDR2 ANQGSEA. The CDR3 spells CSVPPGGPYNEQFF. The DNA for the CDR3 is TGCAGCGTCCCCCCGGGGGGGCCTTACAATGAGCAGTTCTTC.

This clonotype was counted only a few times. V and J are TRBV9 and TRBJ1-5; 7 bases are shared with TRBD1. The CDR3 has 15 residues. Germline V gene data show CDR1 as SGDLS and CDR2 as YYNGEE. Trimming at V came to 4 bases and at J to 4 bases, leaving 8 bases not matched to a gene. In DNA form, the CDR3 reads TGTGCCAGCAGCCCGAGTGGGACAGATAATCAGCCCCAGCATTTT. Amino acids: CASSPSGTDNQPQHF.

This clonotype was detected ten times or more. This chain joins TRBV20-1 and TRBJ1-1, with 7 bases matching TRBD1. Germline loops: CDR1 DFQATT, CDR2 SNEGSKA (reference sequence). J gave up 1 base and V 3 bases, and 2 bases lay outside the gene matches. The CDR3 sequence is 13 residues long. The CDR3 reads CSARDRRNTEAFF. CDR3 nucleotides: TGCAGTGCTAGGGACAGGAGGAACACTGAAGCTTTCTTT.

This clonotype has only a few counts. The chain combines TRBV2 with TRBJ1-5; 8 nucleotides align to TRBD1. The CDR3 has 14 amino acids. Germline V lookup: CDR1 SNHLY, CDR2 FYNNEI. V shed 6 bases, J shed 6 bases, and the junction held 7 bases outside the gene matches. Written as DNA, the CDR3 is TGTGCCAGCAGGGCGACAGGGGTGGGTCAGCCCCAGCATTTT. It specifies CASRATGVGQPQHF. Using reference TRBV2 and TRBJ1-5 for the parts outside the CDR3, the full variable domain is EPEVTQTPSHQVTQMGQEVILRCVPISNHLYFYWYRQILGQKVEFLVSFYNNEISEKSEIFDDQFSVERPDGSNFTLKIRSTKLEDSAMYFCASRATGVGQPQHFGDGTRLSIL.

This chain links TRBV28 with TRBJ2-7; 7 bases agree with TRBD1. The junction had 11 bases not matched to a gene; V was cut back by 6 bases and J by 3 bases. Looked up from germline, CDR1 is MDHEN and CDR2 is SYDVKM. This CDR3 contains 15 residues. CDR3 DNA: TGTGCCAGCAGGCCCGGGACAGTTACCATCTACGAGCAGTACTTC. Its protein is CASRPGTVTIYEQYF.

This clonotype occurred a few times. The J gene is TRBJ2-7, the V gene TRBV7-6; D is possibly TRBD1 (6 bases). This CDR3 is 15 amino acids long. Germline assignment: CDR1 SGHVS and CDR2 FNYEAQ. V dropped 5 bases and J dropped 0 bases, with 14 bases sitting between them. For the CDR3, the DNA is TGTGCCAGCAGCCCACGGGGACAAGACTCCTACGAGCAGTACTTC. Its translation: CASSPRGQDSYEQYF.

CDR3 amino acids: CASSVQGREANVLTF. CDR3 sequence (DNA): TGTGCCAGCAGCGTACAGGGCCGGGAGGCCAACGTCCTGACTTTC. This chain joins TRBV9 and TRBJ2-6, with D perhaps matching TRBD1 or TRBD2 (5 bases each). Germline CDR1 is SGDLS and CDR2 is YYNGEE. CDR3 length: 15 residues. The V end lost 1 base, the J end lost 6 bases, and 11 bases lay between the germline ends.

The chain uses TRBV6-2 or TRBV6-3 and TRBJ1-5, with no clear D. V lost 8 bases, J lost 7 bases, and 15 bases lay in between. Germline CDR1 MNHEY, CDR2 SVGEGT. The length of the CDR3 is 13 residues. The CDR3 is CASRPVAVQPQHF. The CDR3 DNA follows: TGTGCCAGCCGCCCGGTGGCTGTCCAGCCCCAGCATTTT.